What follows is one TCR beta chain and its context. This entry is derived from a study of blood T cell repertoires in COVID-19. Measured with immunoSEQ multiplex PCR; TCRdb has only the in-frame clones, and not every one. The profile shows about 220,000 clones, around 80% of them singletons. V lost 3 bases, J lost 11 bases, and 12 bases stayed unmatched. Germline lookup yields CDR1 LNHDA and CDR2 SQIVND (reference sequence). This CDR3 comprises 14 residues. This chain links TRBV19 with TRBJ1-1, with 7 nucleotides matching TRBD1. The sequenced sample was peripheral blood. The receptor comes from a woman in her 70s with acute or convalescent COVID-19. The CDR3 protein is CASSIKAGGSRAFF. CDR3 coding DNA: TGTGCCAGTAGTATCAAGGCAGGGGGGAGCCGTGCTTTCTTT.